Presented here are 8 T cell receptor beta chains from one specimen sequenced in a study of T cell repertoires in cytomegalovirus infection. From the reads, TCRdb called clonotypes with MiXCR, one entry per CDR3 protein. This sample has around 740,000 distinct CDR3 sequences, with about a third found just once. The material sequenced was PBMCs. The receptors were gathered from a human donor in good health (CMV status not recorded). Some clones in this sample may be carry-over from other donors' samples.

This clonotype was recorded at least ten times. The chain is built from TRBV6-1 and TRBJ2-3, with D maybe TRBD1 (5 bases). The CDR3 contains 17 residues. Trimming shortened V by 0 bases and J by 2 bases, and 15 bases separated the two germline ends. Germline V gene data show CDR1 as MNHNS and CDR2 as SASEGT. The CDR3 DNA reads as TGTGCCAGCAGTGAAGCGGCGGCCCAGGGCGTCACAGATACGCAGTATTTT. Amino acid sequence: CASSEAAAQGVTDTQYF.

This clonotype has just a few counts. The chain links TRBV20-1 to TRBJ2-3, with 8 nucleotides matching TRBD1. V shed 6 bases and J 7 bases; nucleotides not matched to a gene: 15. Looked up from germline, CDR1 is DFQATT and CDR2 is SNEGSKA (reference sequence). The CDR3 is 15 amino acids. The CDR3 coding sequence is TGCAGTGCCTTAGGAACCGGACAGGGCAAAAATACGCAGTATTTT. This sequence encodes CSALGTGQGKNTQYF.

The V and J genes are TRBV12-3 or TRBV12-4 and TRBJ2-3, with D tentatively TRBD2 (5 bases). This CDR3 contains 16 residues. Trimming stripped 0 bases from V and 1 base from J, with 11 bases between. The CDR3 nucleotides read TGTGCCAGCAGTTTAGCGGAGCGGCCGGGCACAGATACGCAGTATTTT. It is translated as CASSLAERPGTDTQYF.

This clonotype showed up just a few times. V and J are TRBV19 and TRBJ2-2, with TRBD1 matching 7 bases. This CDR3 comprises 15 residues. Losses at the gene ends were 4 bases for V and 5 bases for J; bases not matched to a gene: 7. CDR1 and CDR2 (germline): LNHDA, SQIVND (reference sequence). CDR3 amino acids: CASSTNRGRTGELFF. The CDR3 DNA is TGTGCCAGTAGTACCAACAGGGGCAGGACCGGGGAGCTGTTTTTT.

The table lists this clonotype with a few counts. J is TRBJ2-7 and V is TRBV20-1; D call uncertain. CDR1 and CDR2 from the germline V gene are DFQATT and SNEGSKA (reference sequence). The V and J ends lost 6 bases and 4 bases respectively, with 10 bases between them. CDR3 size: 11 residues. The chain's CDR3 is CSARSHYEQYF. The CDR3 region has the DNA TGCAGTGCGCGGTCCCATTACGAGCAGTACTTC.

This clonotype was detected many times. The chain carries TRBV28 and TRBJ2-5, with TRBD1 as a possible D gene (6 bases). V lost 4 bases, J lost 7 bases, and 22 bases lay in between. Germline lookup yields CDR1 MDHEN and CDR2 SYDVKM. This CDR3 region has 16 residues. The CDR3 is CASSSSGTLKGATQYF. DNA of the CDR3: TGTGCCAGCAGTTCGTCCGGGACACTCAAGGGTGCGACCCAGTACTTC. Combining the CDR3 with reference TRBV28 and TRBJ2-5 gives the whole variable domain DVKVTQSSRYLVKRTGEKVFLECVQDMDHENMFWYRQDPGLGLRLIYFSYDVKMKEKGDIPEGYSVSREKKERFSLILESASTNQTSMYLCASSSSGTLKGATQYFGPGTRLLVL.

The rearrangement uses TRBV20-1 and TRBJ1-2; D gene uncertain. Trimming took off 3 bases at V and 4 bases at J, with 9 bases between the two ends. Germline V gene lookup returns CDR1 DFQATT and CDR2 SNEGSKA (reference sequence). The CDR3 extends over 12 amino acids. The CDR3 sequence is CSASASFYGYTF. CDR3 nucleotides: TGCAGTGCTAGCGCCAGCTTCTATGGCTACACCTTC.

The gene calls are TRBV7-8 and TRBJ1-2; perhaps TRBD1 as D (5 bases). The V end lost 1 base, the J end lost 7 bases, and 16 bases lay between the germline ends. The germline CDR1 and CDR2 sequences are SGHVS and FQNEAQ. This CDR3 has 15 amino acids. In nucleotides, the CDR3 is TGTGCCAGCAGCTTAGATCGAAAAGGGGCGTTTGGCTACACCTTC. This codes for CASSLDRKGAFGYTF.